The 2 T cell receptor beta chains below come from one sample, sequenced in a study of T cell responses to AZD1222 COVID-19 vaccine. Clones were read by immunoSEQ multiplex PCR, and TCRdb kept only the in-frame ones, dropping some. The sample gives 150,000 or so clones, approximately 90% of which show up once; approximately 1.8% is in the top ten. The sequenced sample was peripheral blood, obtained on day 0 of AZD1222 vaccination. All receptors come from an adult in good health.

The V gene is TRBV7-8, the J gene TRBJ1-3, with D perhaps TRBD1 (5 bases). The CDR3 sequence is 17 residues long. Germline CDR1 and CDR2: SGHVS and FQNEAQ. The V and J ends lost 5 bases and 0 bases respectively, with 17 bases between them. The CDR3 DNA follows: TGTGCCAGCAGCCCCCAAAGTGACAGTTACTCTGGAAACACCATATATTTT. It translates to CASSPQSDSYSGNTIYF.

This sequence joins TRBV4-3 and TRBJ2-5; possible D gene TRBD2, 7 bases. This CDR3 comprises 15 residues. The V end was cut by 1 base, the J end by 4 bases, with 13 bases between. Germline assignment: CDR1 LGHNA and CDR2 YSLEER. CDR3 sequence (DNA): TGCGCCAGCAGCCAAGCCGTACGGGGGGCAGAGACCCAGTACTTC. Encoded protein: CASSQAVRGAETQYF.